This T cell receptor beta chain was documented in a study of T cell responses to AZD1222 COVID-19 vaccine. Whole-study findings and limits: After the peak T cell response, and only then, were repertoires sampled. The study reported that nearly half of spike-specific TCRs target unmutated variant regions. In a largely white British group with more females than males, clonal diversity was possibly underestimated. Across the whole spike, CD4 TCRs peaked at regions 160-218 and 743-854.

Sequencing used immunoSEQ multiplex PCR; TCRdb keeps in-frame clones, though not all of them. Among some 130,000 clones listed, 90% to 95% were seen once. A note on this clone: Its target is not known.

From germline, CDR1 is SNHLY and CDR2 FYNNEI. The CDR3 is 12 residues long. Trimming removed 4 bases from V and 10 bases from J; junction bases left unmatched: 4. The starting material was peripheral blood, obtained 28 days after the second AZD1222 dose. The sequence derives from an adult who received the AZD1222 COVID-19 vaccine. This chain joins TRBV2 and TRBJ2-1, with 7 bases identical to TRBD2. CDR3 amino acids: CASSAERGEQFF. Here the CDR3 DNA reads TGTGCCAGCAGTGCTGAGCGGGGCGAGCAGTTCTTC.